This T cell receptor (beta chain) was sequenced during a study of preoperative IRX-2 immunotherapy in early breast cancer. V was pared by 3 bases and J by 0 bases, with 13 bases between. Germline CDR1 reads SGHRS; CDR2 reads YFSETQ. This CDR3 comprises 16 residues. Noted treatment: preoperative locoregional IRX-2 cytokine immunotherapy. Patients received preoperative, locoregional IRX-2 cytokine immunotherapy in a phase Ib study. Assay used: immunoSEQ multiplex PCR; TCRdb lists only in-frame clones, some missing. The table records about 98,000 clones, about nine tenths of them present only once. The sequencing used tumor tissue, collected after IRX-2 immunotherapy. The TCR originated in a human donor with breast cancer. The chain recombines TRBV5-1 with TRBJ1-3; tentatively, D is TRBD1 (6 bases). CDR3 in amino acids: CASSSGQPGSGNTIYF. The CDR3 DNA follows: TGCGCCAGCAGCTCAGGACAGCCTGGCTCTGGAAACACCATATATTTT.